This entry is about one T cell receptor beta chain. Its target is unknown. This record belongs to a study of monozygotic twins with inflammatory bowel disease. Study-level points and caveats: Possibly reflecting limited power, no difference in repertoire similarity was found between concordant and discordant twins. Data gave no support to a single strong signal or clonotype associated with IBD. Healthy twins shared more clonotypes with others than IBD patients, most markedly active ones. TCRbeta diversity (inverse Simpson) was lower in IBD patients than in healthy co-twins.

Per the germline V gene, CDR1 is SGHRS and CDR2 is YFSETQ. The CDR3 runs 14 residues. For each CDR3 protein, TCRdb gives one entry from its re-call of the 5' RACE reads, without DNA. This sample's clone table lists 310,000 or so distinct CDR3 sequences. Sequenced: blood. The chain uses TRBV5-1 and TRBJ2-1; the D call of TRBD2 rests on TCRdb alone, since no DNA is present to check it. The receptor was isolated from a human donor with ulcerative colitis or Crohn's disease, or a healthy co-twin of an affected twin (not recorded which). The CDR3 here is CASSDQGPHNEQFF.